Many counts were recorded for the clone carrying this TCR beta chain. Its specificity is not known. The data belong to a study of post-analysis software for immune sequencing data. Study background: Relapsing-remitting, secondary progressive and progressive-relapsing forms of multiple sclerosis all featured among disease courses.

The CDR3 totals 14 residues. V lost 4 bases, J lost 8 bases, and 7 bases stayed unmatched. Germline V CDR1 and CDR2: MNHEY, SMNVEV (reference sequence). Notes on the study in general: Significantly decreased normalized Chao1 diversity was recorded for multiple sclerosis patients relative to controls. A handful of TRBV segments were significantly more frequent in patients than in controls. TRBV5-6, TRBV5-1 and TRBV20-1 were among these segments.

Unique-molecular-identifier-tagged TCR beta cDNA libraries were used. Each CDR3 protein is one row after TCRdb ran MiXCR on the PCR reads. In the table there are more than 500,000 distinct CDR3 sequences, less than 40% of which are singletons. This chain connects TRBV27 to TRBJ1-2, with TRBD1 matching over 10 bases. The origin of this receptor is a girl between 2 and 17 years old with multiple sclerosis. Sequenced input: blood. DNA of the CDR3: TGTGCCAGCAGTTCCCGGGACAGGGGACACGGCTACACCTTC. Its protein is CASSSRDRGHGYTF.